The next 12 T cell receptor beta chains were all read from a single sample in a study of cytomegalovirus exposure and HLA in healthy donors. Researchers ran the PCR with 60 Vbeta and 13 Jbeta primers. Assay: immunoSEQ multiplex PCR; the TCRdb copy retains only in-frame clones and omits some. Of roughly 150,000 clones in the sample, about 84% are singletons; the top ten hold approximately 3%. The sequenced sample was PBMCs. The receptors stem from a male donor in good health and CMV-seronegative.

The chain has TRBV4-2 and TRBJ2-5, with a possible D match to TRBD1 (6 bases). Matching the DNA end better, TRBJ2-7 makes the J call doubtful. This CDR3 has 15 amino acids. CDR1 is LGHNA, CDR2 YNFKEQ, per germline. This CDR3 reads CASRGTLREPYEQYF. Here the CDR3 DNA reads TGTGCCAGCAGGGGGACACTCAGAGAACCCTACGAGCAGTACTTC.

The V and J genes are TRBV27 and TRBJ2-5; unclear D gene. The CDR3 spans 12 residues. The germline gives CDR1 MNHEY, CDR2 SMNVEV (reference sequence). Trimming shortened V by 2 bases and J by 7 bases, and 8 bases separated the two germline ends. The CDR3 sequence is CASSLGPGTQYF. The CDR3 nucleotides are TGTGCCAGCAGTTTAGGCCCAGGGACCCAGTACTTC.

The chain carries TRBV4-1 and TRBJ2-1; 8 nucleotides align to TRBD2. The trim removed 0 bases at V and 6 bases at J, leaving 4 bases unmatched. Germline V gene lookup returns CDR1 MGHRA and CDR2 YSYEKL. The CDR3 has 15 amino acids. DNA of the CDR3: TGCGCCAGCAGCCAAGAGAGCGGGAGAGGCAATGAGCAGTTCTTC. Its protein is CASSQESGRGNEQFF.

V gene TRBV7-9 combines with J gene TRBJ2-1; 11 bases align to TRBD2. Germline CDR1 SEHNR, CDR2 FQNEAQ (reference sequence). Losses at the gene ends were 5 bases for V and 9 bases for J; bases not matched to a gene: 12. There are 16 residues in the CDR3. The CDR3 region has the DNA TGTGCCAGCAGCGGTACTAGCGGGGGCTACGGCGGTGAGCAGTTCTTC. Protein: CASSGTSGGYGGEQFF.

This rearrangement joins TRBV4-2 to TRBJ2-7; 8 bases are shared with TRBD1. V dropped 0 bases and J dropped 4; count of bases not matched to a gene: 8. The germline CDR1 and CDR2 sequences are LGHNA and YNFKEQ. This CDR3 has 16 amino acids. The CDR3 DNA sequence: TGTGCCAGCAGCCAAGACGATCTGCAGGGGGCGTACGAGCAGTACTTC. Its protein product is CASSQDDLQGAYEQYF.

This clone has only one observation. V usage is TRBV7-2 and J usage is TRBJ2-7, with D unresolved. Germline V gene lookup returns CDR1 SGHTA and CDR2 FQGNSA. This CDR3 contains 15 residues. The germline V and J ends were trimmed by 3 bases and 2 bases, with 14 bases remaining between them. CDR3 bases: TGTGCCAGCAGCTTTGTGCAGGTTCTTCCCTACGAGCAGTACTTC. This translates into CASSFVQVLPYEQYF.

A few counts support this clone. The gene calls are TRBV5-1 and TRBJ2-5, with D maybe TRBD2 (7 bases). CDR3 length: 16 residues. Germline V gene data show CDR1 as SGHRS and CDR2 as YFSETQ. With 0 bases removed from V and 3 bases from J, the gap between germline ends came to 15 bases. The CDR3 spells CASSLVTGRGEETQYF. CDR3 DNA: TGCGCCAGCAGCTTGGTAACAGGGAGGGGAGAAGAGACCCAGTACTTC.

The chain couples TRBV15 to TRBJ1-5; unclear D gene. Germline CDR1 and CDR2: LNHNV and YYDKDF (reference sequence). V dropped 8 bases and J dropped 4 bases, with 12 bases sitting between them. The CDR3 spans 13 residues. The CDR3 reads CATAPLRNQPQHF. The CDR3, as DNA: TGTGCCACCGCCCCCCTGAGGAATCAGCCCCAGCATTTT. Together with reference TRBV15 and TRBJ1-5, the CDR3 gives the full variable domain: DAMVIQNPRYQVTQFGKPVTLSCSQTLNHNVMYWYQQKSSQAPKLLFHYYDKDFNNEADTPDNFQSRRPNTSFCFLDIRSPGLGDTAMYLCATAPLRNQPQHFGDGTRLSIL.

CDR3: CASSLAGPNQPQHF. For the CDR3, the DNA is TGCGCCAGCAGCTTGGCAGGGCCTAATCAGCCCCAGCATTTT. The chain couples TRBV5-1 to TRBJ1-5; maybe TRBD1 (5 bases). The CDR3 sequence is 14 residues long. Germline-derived CDR1 and CDR2 are SGHRS and YFSETQ. Trimming removed 0 bases from V and 4 bases from J, with 8 bases in between. Together with reference TRBV5-1 and TRBJ1-5, the CDR3 gives the full variable domain: KAGVTQTPRYLIKTRGQQVTLSCSPISGHRSVSWYQQTPGQGLQFLFEYFSETQRNKGNFPGRFSGRQFSNSRSEMNVSTLELGDSALYLCASSLAGPNQPQHFGDGTRLSIL.

The chain uses TRBV5-4 and TRBJ2-3; TRBD2 aligns across 11 bases. The CDR3 length is 18 residues. Germline CDR1 reads SGHNT; CDR2 reads YYREEE (reference sequence). V was clipped by 0 bases and J by 1 base; unmatched bases: 7. The CDR3 nucleotides read TGTGCCAGCAGCTTGGGTAGGACTAGCGGGCCTCGCACAGATACGCAGTATTTT. Encoded protein: CASSLGRTSGPRTDTQYF.

J is TRBJ2-3 and V is TRBV7-8; D is ambiguous. Trimming left V 0 bases short and J 4 bases short, with 5 bases between. Germline lookup yields CDR1 SGHVS and CDR2 FQNEAQ. This CDR3 is built from 13 residues. The CDR3 spells CASSLAEADTQYF. The CDR3 DNA sequence: TGTGCCAGCAGCTTAGCTGAGGCAGATACGCAGTATTTT.

This clone was observed a few times. The chain couples TRBV7-9 to TRBJ2-5; TRBD2 matches 10 bases. Per the germline V gene, CDR1 is SEHNR and CDR2 is FQNEAQ (reference sequence). The CDR3 is 16 amino acids. Trimming cost V 2 bases and J 4 bases; bases outside gene matches: 7. CDR3 in DNA: TGTGCCAGCAGCTTACTAGCTAGCGGGAGCGGAGAGACCCAGTACTTC. It is translated as CASSLLASGSGETQYF.